This T cell receptor (beta chain) was recorded in a study of T cells after posttransplantation cyclophosphamide. This CDR3 region has 15 residues. Germline CDR1 and CDR2: SGHRS and YFSETQ. J was trimmed by 3 bases and V by 0 bases; bases with no gene match: 5. Assay: immunoSEQ multiplex PCR; the TCRdb copy retains only in-frame clones and omits some. This table has approximately 18,000 clones, approximately 87% appearing once. The J gene is TRBJ2-7, the V gene TRBV5-1, with 8 bases that match TRBD1. Source material: memory CD4+ T cells sorted from blood. This receptor was obtained from a man aged 25 to 45 in good health and a related stem cell transplant donor. CDR3: CASSLDRTGIYEQYF. The CDR3 DNA is TGCGCCAGCAGCTTGGATCGGACAGGGATCTACGAGCAGTACTTC.